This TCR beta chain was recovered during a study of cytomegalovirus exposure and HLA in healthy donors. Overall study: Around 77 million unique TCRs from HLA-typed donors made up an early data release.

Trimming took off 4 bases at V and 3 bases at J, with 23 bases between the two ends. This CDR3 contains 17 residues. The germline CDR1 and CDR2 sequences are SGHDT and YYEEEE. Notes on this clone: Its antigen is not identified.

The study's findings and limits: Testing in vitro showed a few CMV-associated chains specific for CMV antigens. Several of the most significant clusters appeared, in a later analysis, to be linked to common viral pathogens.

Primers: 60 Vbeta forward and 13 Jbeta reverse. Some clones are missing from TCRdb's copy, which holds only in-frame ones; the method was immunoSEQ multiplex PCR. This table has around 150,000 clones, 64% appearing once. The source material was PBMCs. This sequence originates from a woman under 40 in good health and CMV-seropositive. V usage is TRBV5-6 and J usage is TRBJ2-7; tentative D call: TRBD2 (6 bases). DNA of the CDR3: TGTGCCAGCAGCCCCGGGACTCCGAACCCCCTCTACTACGAGCAGTACTTC. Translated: CASSPGTPNPLYYEQYF. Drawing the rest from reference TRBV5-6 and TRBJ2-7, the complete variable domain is DAGVTQSPTHLIKTRGQQVTLRCSPKSGHDTVSWYQQALGQGPQFIFQYYEEEERQRGNFPDRFSGHQFPNYSSELNVNALLLGDSALYLCASSPGTPNPLYYEQYFGPGTRLTVT.